What follows is one T cell receptor (beta chain) and its context. Its specificity is unknown. TCRbeta libraries were built with three rounds of nested PCR, modified from ARM-PCR. TCRdb fed the multiplex PCR reads into MiXCR, producing one record per CDR3 protein. The table shows 69,000 or so distinct CDR3 sequences, with approximately 73% occurring only once. This sample was included in a study of tumor and adjacent non-tumor tissue in lung cancer. Study details: Stage I to III disease affected approximately 11 men and 4 or 5 women aged 31 to 76.

RNA was extracted from bulk tissue without any cell sorting. Newly diagnosed lung cancer patients had thoracic surgery in China, August–late 2014, without prior chemotherapy. The study, taken as a whole, reports: Normal lung showed higher cumulative top 100 clone frequency than tumor. Tumor TCR diversity, when higher, was linked to shorter survival.

This TCR was recovered from a man in his sixties with non-small cell lung cancer. The sequencing input was lung tumor tissue.

The CDR3 DNA sequence: TGCAGTGTCTTAGCGGAAAATTCCTACGAGCAGTACTTC. The encoded protein is CSVLAENSYEQYF. The chain has TRBV20-1 and TRBJ2-7, with a possible D match to TRBD2 (6 bases). The V end was cut by 7 bases, the J end by 1 base, with 14 bases between. The germline gives CDR1 DFQATT, CDR2 SNEGSKA (reference sequence). CDR3 length: 13 amino acids.